Shown below are 15 T cell receptor beta chains from a single sample sequenced in a study of blood T cell repertoires in COVID-19. Repertoires were generated with immunoSEQ multiplex PCR, while TCRdb's copy carries only in-frame clones and drops some. The sample gives about 100,000 clones, 86% of which show up once; 0.95% to 1.5% is in the top ten. Input material: peripheral blood. All receptors come from an elderly man with active or convalescent COVID-19.

This clone was recorded only once. J is TRBJ1-2 and V is TRBV30; D is perhaps TRBD1 (5 bases). Trimming removed 3 bases at V and 2 bases at J, with 13 bases between. This CDR3 contains 14 residues. Germline-derived CDR1 and CDR2 are GTSNPN and SVGIG (reference sequence). The CDR3 here is CAWSPKTANYGYTF. The CDR3 DNA reads TGTGCCTGGAGCCCAAAGACAGCCAACTATGGCTACACCTTC.

J is TRBJ2-7 and V is TRBV5-4, with TRBD1 matching 9 bases. In germline, CDR1 is SGHNT, CDR2 YYREEE (reference sequence). Losses at the gene ends were 1 base for V and 5 bases for J; bases not matched to a gene: 7. There are 15 residues in the CDR3. The CDR3 sequence is CASSLPGQGVDEQYF. In DNA, the CDR3 is TGTGCCAGCAGCTTGCCGGGACAGGGCGTAGACGAGCAGTACTTC.

The V gene is TRBV7-9, the J gene TRBJ2-5; 8 bases map to TRBD2. CDR3 length: 15 residues. The junction had 9 bases not matched to a gene; V was cut back by 5 bases and J by 4 bases. Germline loops: CDR1 SEHNR, CDR2 FQNEAQ (reference sequence). CDR3 nucleotide sequence: TGTGCCAGCAGCACCGGGGGGGCGGGCGGAGAGACCCAGTACTTC. Protein: CASSTGGAGGETQYF.

The V gene is TRBV18, the J gene TRBJ1-1; D is uncertain. The CDR3 length is 14 residues. The germline V gene has CDR1 KGHSH and CDR2 LQKENI. The V end lost 0 bases, the J end lost 5 bases, and 10 bases lay between the germline ends. As DNA, the CDR3 is TGTGCCAGCTCACCACCCCTTGCGGGGACTGAAGCTTTCTTT. Its protein product is CASSPPLAGTEAFF.

The rearrangement links TRBV28 to TRBJ1-5; 7 bases match TRBD1. Germline lookup yields CDR1 MDHEN and CDR2 SYDVKM. V lost 7 bases, J lost 3 bases, and 12 bases stayed unmatched. The CDR3 consists of 16 residues. This chain's CDR3 is CASNQFSGTVNQPQHF. The CDR3 DNA sequence: TGTGCCAGCAATCAGTTCTCCGGGACAGTCAATCAGCCCCAGCATTTT. The variable domain in full, completed from reference TRBV28 and TRBJ1-5, reads DVKVTQSSRYLVKRTGEKVFLECVQDMDHENMFWYRQDPGLGLRLIYFSYDVKMKEKGDIPEGYSVSREKKERFSLILESASTNQTSMYLCASNQFSGTVNQPQHFGDGTRLSIL.

This chain uses TRBV3-1 (or the pseudogene TRBV3-2) with TRBJ2-1, with 7 positions matching TRBD2. The J segment lost 4 bases and the V segment lost 6 bases, leaving 9 bases of the junction unmatched. The V gene's germline CDR1 is LGHDT and CDR2 YNNKEL (reference sequence). CDR3 length equals 15 residues. DNA of the CDR3: TGTGCCAGCAGGAGGACTAGGAGGGATTACAATGAGCAGTTCTTC. Its protein product is CASRRTRRDYNEQFF.

As regards this clone: At one end, the junction sequence differs from germline, possibly due to a read error. This rearrangement joins TRBV7-7 to TRBJ2-7, with D perhaps TRBD2 (6 bases). Germline V gives CDR1 SSHAT, CDR2 FNYEAQ (reference sequence). There are 16 residues in the CDR3. The CDR3: CASSLDIGAGSHEQYF. The CDR3 coding sequence is TGTGCTAGCAGCTTGGATATCGGGGCGGGATCCCACGAGCAGTACTTC.

This clone was counted a few times. The V call is TRBV4-1, the J call TRBJ1-6; maybe TRBD1 (6 bases). This CDR3 has 13 residues. Germline assignment: CDR1 MGHRA and CDR2 YSYEKL. Trimming removed 1 base at V and 9 bases at J, with 7 bases between. Written as DNA, the CDR3 is TGCGCCAGCAGCCAAGGGACAGTTTCACCCCTCCACTTT. Its protein product is CASSQGTVSPLHF.

The J gene is TRBJ1-1, the V gene TRBV9, with a possible D match to TRBD1 (5 bases). Germline V gives CDR1 SGDLS, CDR2 YYNGEE. This CDR3 spans 13 amino acids. V lost 0 bases and J lost 8, with 11 bases in between. CDR3 sequence (DNA): TGTGCCAGCAGCGTAGCTTGGGGGGGAGAAGCTTTCTTT. Encoded protein: CASSVAWGGEAFF. The whole variable domain, filled in from reference TRBV9 and TRBJ1-1, reads DSGVTQTPKHLITATGQRVTLRCSPRSGDLSVYWYQQSLDQGLQFLIQYYNGEERAKGNILERFSAQQFPDLHSELNLSSLELGDSALYFCASSVAWGGEAFFGQGTRLTVV.

J is TRBJ1-5 and V is TRBV5-1, with unresolved D. CDR1 is SGHRS and CDR2 is YFSETQ in the germline V gene. Trimming shortened V by 0 bases and J by 1 base, and 5 bases separated the two germline ends. There are 14 residues in the CDR3. The CDR3 sequence is CASSLGQSNQPQHF. In DNA, the CDR3 is TGCGCCAGCAGCTTGGGGCAGAGCAATCAGCCCCAGCATTTT.

The rearrangement joins TRBV5-1 to TRBJ2-1; TRBD2 might be the D (6 bases). The V gene's germline CDR1 is SGHRS and CDR2 YFSETQ. CDR3 length equals 15 residues. V was clipped by 0 bases and J by 6 bases, with 13 bases between them. The CDR3 region has the DNA TGCGCCAGCAGCTTGGCCCCCGGAGGGTTCAATGAGCAGTTCTTC. It encodes CASSLAPGGFNEQFF.

The gene calls are TRBV4-2 and TRBJ2-1; possibly TRBD2 for D (6 bases). The CDR3 has 15 residues. Germline CDR1 is LGHNA and CDR2 is YNFKEQ. V was pared by 0 bases and J by 5 bases, with 11 bases between. The CDR3: CASSQDPSEDNEQFF. The CDR3 DNA reads as TGTGCCAGCAGCCAAGACCCTAGCGAAGACAATGAGCAGTTCTTC.

The rearrangement uses TRBV11-3 and TRBJ2-3; the D gene is possibly TRBD2 (7 bases). Germline V CDR1 and CDR2: SGHNT, YENEEA. Trimming stripped 0 bases from V and 3 bases from J, with 16 bases between. This CDR3 has 17 residues. This chain's CDR3 is CASSLESWGGATDTQYF. CDR3 in DNA: TGTGCCAGCAGCTTAGAGAGTTGGGGGGGCGCGACAGATACGCAGTATTTT.

The chain employs TRBV5-8 and TRBJ1-3, with unresolved D. Germline V CDR1 and CDR2: SGHTS, YDEGEE. V was cut by 4 bases and J by 0 bases, with 8 bases left in between. CDR3 length: 14 amino acids. CDR3 coding DNA: TGTGCCAGCAGCCTCGGGTACTCTGGAAACACCATATATTTT. This encodes CASSLGYSGNTIYF.

This clone was observed a single time. The chain combines TRBV6-5 with TRBJ2-7, with TRBD2 as a possible D gene (6 bases). Germline V gene data show CDR1 as MNHEY and CDR2 as SVGAGI. The CDR3 is 15 amino acids. Trimming cost V 8 bases and J 0 bases, with 17 bases left between them. The CDR3 DNA follows: TGTGCCAGCTTTACCGGGACTCGATACTCCTACGAGCAGTACTTC. Protein product: CASFTGTRYSYEQYF.